This TCR beta chain appears in the sequencing data of a study of molecular identifiers for immune sequencing clone quantification. CDR3 length equals 16 residues. Germline assignment: CDR1 SEHNR and CDR2 FQNEAQ (reference sequence). Trimming shortened V by 8 bases and J by 3 bases, and 21 bases separated the two germline ends. General study findings and limits: Over 98% of effector molecules, but under 1% in naive cells, were held by clones with more than 20 RNA copies. Barcodes shared by identical TCR molecules could lead to underestimated sizes of highly expanded clones.

Construction of naive CD8 libraries employed about 18,000 to 1,100,000 sorted cells together with 10%, 30% or 50% RNA. One entry per CDR3 protein results from TCRdb running MiXCR on the PCR reads. The repertoire holds over 100,000 distinct CDR3 sequences, about 35% seen once, with 9% to 10% in the top ten. Concerning this clonotype itself: Antigen: not known.

The chain is built from TRBV7-9 and TRBJ2-3; a possible D gene is TRBD2 (6 bases). The receptor comes from a human donor in good health. Some libraries in this study had Jurkat cell RNA spiked in. The material sequenced was naive CD8+ T cells from blood, with Jurkat cell RNA spiked in. The subset here: FACS-sorted CD8+CD4-CCR7+CD45RA+ naive T cells. This CDR3 is CASCSTSWRYTDTQYF. The CDR3 nucleotides read TGTGCCAGCTGTTCTACTAGCTGGAGGTATACAGATACGCAGTATTTT.